This entry describes one TCR beta chain. These data belong to a study of OX40 agonist ivuxolimab in advanced cancers. Trimming pared 1 base from V and 3 bases from J, leaving 7 bases between. Germline CDR1 is LNHNV and CDR2 is YYDKDF (reference sequence). CDR3 length equals 14 residues. Sequencing was performed with immunoSEQ multiplex PCR; in TCRdb, only in-frame clones are kept and a portion is missing. Found here are around 100,000 clones, about nine tenths of them singletons; the top ten hold around 0.16%. This material consisted of CD4+ or CD8+ T cells sorted from blood, taken in a trial of the OX40 agonist ivuxolimab. This rearrangement joins TRBV15 to TRBJ1-5; TRBD1 is a possible D gene (5 bases). The sequence was collected from an adult with an advanced solid tumor such as melanoma, head and neck, liver or kidney cancer. Here the CDR3 DNA reads TGTGCCACCAGCAGAGGGGGCACCAATCAGCCCCAGCATTTT. Amino acids: CATSRGGTNQPQHF.